The entry below describes one TCR beta chain. No cognate antigen has been identified for it. Given the absence of the conserved phenylalanine or tryptophan at the CDR3 end, a read error is likely. These data are taken from a study of CD8+ T cells in alopecia areata listed by TCRdb under 2018. As for the study more broadly: Treated patients were enrolled in an open-label pilot trial of oral tofacitinib at 5 to 10 mg twice daily for moderate-to-severe alopecia areata. Tofacitinib was given for 6 to 18 months, followed by 6 months of follow-up off drug to assess delayed response and recurrence. For the treated patients, the SALT score, which quantifies what percentage of scalp surface area is affected, served as the measure of disease severity. High-throughput TCRbeta sequencing was used to examine T cell clonal expansion in alopecia areata in both the C3H/HeJ mouse model and human patients. In humans, TCRbeta sequencing was performed on scalp tissue and on sorted CD4+ and CD8+ peripheral blood T cells from healthy controls and from patients with patchy or totalis/universalis alopecia areata. Tofacitinib-treated patients had biopsies at baseline and at 4 and 24 weeks of treatment, with a later scalp biopsy in several patients. Clonality in the scalp was compared among normal scalp (n=4), patchy alopecia areata scalp (n=8), and alopecia totalis/universalis scalp (n=8). RNA was obtained with the PAXgene miRNA kit for fixed scalp, the miRNeasy kit for PBMCs, and the RNeasy kit for mouse skin. immunoSEQ multiplex PCR using 35 Vbeta forward primers and 13 Jbeta reverse primers was used to amplify TCRbeta CDR3 regions. The paper's findings and limits, for the study overall: Compared with normal scalp, lesional scalp had higher clonality and more expanded CD8+ clones, particularly in alopecia totalis/universalis, a pattern that suggests antigenic drive. Scalp TCR repertoire analysis is complicated because resident alphabeta T cells in normal human skin are also sequenced, whereas mouse skin is dominated by gammadelta T cells. During tofacitinib treatment, many expanded lesional clones remained in scalp and blood, and this persistence may partly explain relapse after treatment is stopped. The treated cohort was small, with a single nonresponder, so links between baseline CD8+ expansion and response need larger studies. Scalp clonality and the number of expanded CD8+ clones among the top 100 scalp clones were significantly decreased by tofacitinib. Shared TCR sequences between patients were less evident than in mice, which may be partly attributable to HLA diversity in the patient population.

Libraries came from the immunoSEQ multiplex PCR assay. For TCR sequencing, RNA was extracted from every sample and reverse transcribed into cDNA to serve as template. SuperScript III was used for first-strand cDNA synthesis, primed with a 2:1 mix of oligo-dT and random hexamers. A synthetic immune receptor repertoire was used to assess amplification bias, and residual bias was removed computationally. Concerning the study's data processing: Raw reads were preprocessed to remove errors, and CDR3 was defined by IMGT conventions from the conserved cysteine to phenylalanine. Clonality was computed as 1 minus the Shannon entropy, with the entropy normalized by log2 of the number of productive unique TCRs. Scalp TCRbeta sequences were cross-referenced with sorted blood CD4 and CD8 repertoires so that the CD4 or CD8 identity of scalp clones could be inferred. Imported from immuneACCESS, the table was reduced by TCRdb to in-frame sequences with V and J called. These copies leave out some clones; in studies compared against another copy, an unresolved V gene accounts for under half, and the cause of the remainder is not known. V, J and clone size derive from that table, while D and trimming were established from the DNA sequence. Across this sample there are about 210,000 clones, with roughly 64% seen only once. The ten largest clones add up to 3.5% to 5% of the sample.

The intended sense of this specimen's time point label: four to five weeks on oral tofacitinib. Explained via the paper, the treatment or condition label denotes: oral pan-JAK inhibitor, 5-10 mg twice daily. From alopecia areata patients, peripheral blood was collected along with lesional scalp punch biopsies. After PBMCs were isolated by density centrifugation and stained for CD3, CD4 and CD8, a FACSAria was used to sort CD4+ and CD8+ T cells. The germline V gene sets CDR1 to SGHRS and CDR2 to YFSETQ. The CDR3 is 13 residues long, counting both termini. The kept DNA is CDR3 alone, 39 bases in frame from the first base. V is reduced by 4 bases and J by 0 bases, leaving a spacing of 7 bases between them.

This specimen was CD4+ T cells sorted from blood, taken at week 4, from a patient treated with tofacitinib. Here the chain combines TRBV5-1 and TRBJ1-2, with no reliable assignment of the D segment. This sequence was found in a human donor with alopecia areata. The sequenced DNA is TGCGCCAGCAGCCTAGCCGCTAACTATGGCTACACCTCC. It translates to CASSLAANYGYTS.